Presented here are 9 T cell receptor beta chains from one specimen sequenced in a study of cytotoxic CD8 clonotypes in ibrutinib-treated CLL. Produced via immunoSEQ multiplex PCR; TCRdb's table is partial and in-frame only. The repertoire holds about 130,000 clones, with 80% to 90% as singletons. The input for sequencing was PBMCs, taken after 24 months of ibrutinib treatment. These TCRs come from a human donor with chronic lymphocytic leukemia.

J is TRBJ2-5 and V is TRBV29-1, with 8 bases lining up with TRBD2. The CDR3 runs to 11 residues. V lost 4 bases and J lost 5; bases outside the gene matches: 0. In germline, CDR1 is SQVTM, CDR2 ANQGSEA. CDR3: CSVASGETQYF. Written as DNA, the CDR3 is TGCAGCGTTGCTAGCGGGGAGACCCAGTACTTC.

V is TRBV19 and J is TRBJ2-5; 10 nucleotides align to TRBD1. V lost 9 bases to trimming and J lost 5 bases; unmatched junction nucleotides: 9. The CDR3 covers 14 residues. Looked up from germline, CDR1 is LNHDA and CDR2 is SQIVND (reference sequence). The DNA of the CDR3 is TGTGCCAGCAGCCCGGGACAGGGGTGGGAGACCCAGTACTTC. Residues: CASSPGQGWETQYF.

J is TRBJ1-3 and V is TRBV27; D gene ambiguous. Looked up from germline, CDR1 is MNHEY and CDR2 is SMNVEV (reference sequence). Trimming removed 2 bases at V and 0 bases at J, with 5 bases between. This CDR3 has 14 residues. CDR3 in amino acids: CASSLQFSGNTIYF. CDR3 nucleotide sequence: TGTGCCAGCAGTTTACAGTTCTCTGGAAACACCATATATTTT.

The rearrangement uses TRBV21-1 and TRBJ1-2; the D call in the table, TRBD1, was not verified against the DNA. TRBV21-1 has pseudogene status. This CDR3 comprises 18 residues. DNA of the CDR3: TGTGCCAGCAGCAAAGGCAGGGACAGGGGTTTCCCTAACTATGGCTACACCTTC. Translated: CASSKGRDRGFPNYGYTF.

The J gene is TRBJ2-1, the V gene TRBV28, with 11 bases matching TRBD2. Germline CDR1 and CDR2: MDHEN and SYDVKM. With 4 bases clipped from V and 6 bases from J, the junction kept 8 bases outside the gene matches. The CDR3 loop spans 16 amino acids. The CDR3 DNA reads TGTGCCAGCAGTTCGCCTACTAGCGGGGGTTTCAATGAGCAGTTCTTC. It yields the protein CASSSPTSGGFNEQFF.

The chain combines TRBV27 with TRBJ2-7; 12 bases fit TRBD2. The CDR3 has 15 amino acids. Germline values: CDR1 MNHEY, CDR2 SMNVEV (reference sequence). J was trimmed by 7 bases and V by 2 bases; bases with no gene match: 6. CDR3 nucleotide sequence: TGTGCCAGCAGTTTAGGACTAGCGGGAACGGGGGAGCAGTACTTC. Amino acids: CASSLGLAGTGEQYF.

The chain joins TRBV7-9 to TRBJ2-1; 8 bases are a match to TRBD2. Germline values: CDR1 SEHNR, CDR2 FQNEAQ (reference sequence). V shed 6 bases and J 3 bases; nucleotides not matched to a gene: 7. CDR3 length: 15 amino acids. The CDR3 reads CASSSLADNYNEQFF. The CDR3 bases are TGTGCCAGCAGTTCACTAGCGGACAACTACAATGAGCAGTTCTTC.

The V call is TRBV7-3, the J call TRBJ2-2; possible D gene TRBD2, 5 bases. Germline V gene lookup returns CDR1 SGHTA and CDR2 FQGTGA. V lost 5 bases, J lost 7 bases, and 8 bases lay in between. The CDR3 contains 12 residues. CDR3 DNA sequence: TGTGCCAGCAGCGTTACTAGCGGGGAGCTGTTTTTT. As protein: CASSVTSGELFF.

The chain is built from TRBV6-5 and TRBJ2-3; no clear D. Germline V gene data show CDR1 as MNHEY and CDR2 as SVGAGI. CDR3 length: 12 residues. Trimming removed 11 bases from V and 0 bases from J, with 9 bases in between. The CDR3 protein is CASTGSTDTQYF. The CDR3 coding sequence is TGTGCCTCAACCGGAAGCACAGATACGCAGTATTTT.